One and the same sample provided the 23 T cell receptor beta chains below, sequenced in a study of blood T cells in healthy people across ages. A second PCR of roughly 7 to 11 cycles used a sample-barcoded 5' primer and a J-beta primer mix. TCRdb re-analysed the 5' RACE reads in MiXCR, keeping a single row per CDR3 protein. In the table there are 1.6 million or so distinct CDR3 sequences, roughly 32% of which are singletons. Sequenced: blood. The receptors here all came from a woman aged 25 to 39 in good health.

The V call is TRBV3-1, the J call TRBJ1-2; TRBD1 is a possible D gene (6 bases). In germline, CDR1 is LGHDT, CDR2 YNNKEL (reference sequence). V lost 3 bases, J lost 7 bases, and 12 bases lay in between. The CDR3 is 13 amino acids. As DNA, the CDR3 is TGTGCCAGCAGCCAGGACGACAGGAGTGGCTACACCTTC. Translated: CASSQDDRSGYTF.

The chain links TRBV29-1 to TRBJ1-2, with TRBD1 matching over 9 bases. J lost 3 bases, V lost 8 bases, and 22 bases had no gene match. Germline CDR1 and CDR2: SQVTM and ANQGSEA. This CDR3 region has 18 residues. CDR3 sequence: CSMTPGQGFYSTDYGYTF. In DNA, the CDR3 is TGCAGCATGACCCCCGGACAGGGGTTTTATTCTACAGACTATGGCTACACCTTC.

This clonotype was picked up a small number of times. The gene calls are TRBV3-1 and TRBJ2-1; tentatively, D is TRBD1 (6 bases). The length of the CDR3 is 15 residues. V was shortened by 0 bases and J by 4 bases, with 10 bases between the two germline ends. Germline CDR1 reads LGHDT; CDR2 reads YNNKEL (reference sequence). CDR3 nucleotides: TGTGCCAGCAGCCAAGATCTGGGGGCTTACAATGAGCAGTTCTTC. Amino acids: CASSQDLGAYNEQFF.

This clonotype was detected only a few times. The chain carries TRBV18 and TRBJ2-3, with 7 bases that match TRBD1. Germline V gives CDR1 KGHSH, CDR2 LQKENI. The ends lost 5 bases at V and 2 bases at J; junction bases unmatched: 7. The CDR3 extends over 15 amino acids. This CDR3 reads CASSSRDSATDTQYF. CDR3 sequence (DNA): TGTGCCAGCTCATCCCGGGACAGCGCCACAGATACGCAGTATTTT.

The rearrangement joins TRBV2 to TRBJ2-7; D gene uncertain. The J call is doubtful: the DNA matches TRBJ2-5 better. This CDR3 has 12 amino acids. CDR1 is SNHLY and CDR2 is FYNNEI in the germline V gene. CDR3 region: CASAYAMGTQYF. The DNA for the CDR3 is TGTGCCAGCGCCTACGCCATGGGGACCCAGTACTTC.

The rearrangement joins TRBV20-1 to TRBJ2-1, with 11 bases fitting TRBD2. The CDR3 has 12 amino acids. V lost 4 bases, J lost 15 bases, and 8 bases stayed unmatched. CDR1 is DFQATT and CDR2 is SNEGSKA in the germline V gene (reference sequence). This CDR3 reads CSATTLAGGSFF. The CDR3, as DNA: TGCAGTGCTACAACTCTAGCGGGAGGTTCGTTCTTC.

This chain uses TRBV11-2 with TRBJ1-1; D unresolved. The V end lost 1 base, the J end lost 4 bases, and 16 bases lay between the germline ends. The germline V gene has CDR1 SGHAT and CDR2 FQNNGV. The CDR3 contains 16 residues. CDR3: CASSLGPPGLGTEAFF. CDR3 nucleotide sequence: TGTGCCAGCAGCTTAGGGCCCCCTGGTTTGGGCACTGAAGCTTTCTTT.

This clonotype was counted only a few times. The V and J genes are TRBV3-1 and TRBJ1-5, with D unresolved. Germline CDR1 and CDR2: LGHDT and YNNKEL (reference sequence). CDR3 length: 14 amino acids. Trimming shortened V by 1 base and J by 10 bases, and 14 bases separated the two germline ends. As DNA, the CDR3 is TGTGCCAGCAGCCAAGTCTCGGGAGCTCTCCCCCAGCATTTT. As protein: CASSQVSGALPQHF.

This clonotype turned up a few times. The chain recombines TRBV9 with TRBJ2-1; TRBD2 matches at 9 bases. The CDR3 sequence is 16 residues long. V trimming: 0 bases; J trimming: 0 bases; junction bases outside the gene matches: 1. CDR1 and CDR2 from the germline V gene are SGDLS and YYNGEE. CDR3 sequence (DNA): TGTGCCAGCAGCGTAGAGACTAGCGGCTCCTACAATGAGCAGTTCTTC. Translated, it gives CASSVETSGSYNEQFF.

On this clonotype itself: A read error may produce the germline difference seen at one junction end. V usage is TRBV9 and J usage is TRBJ2-3, with TRBD2 matching 7 bases. The CDR3 totals 16 residues. Germline CDR1 reads SGDLS; CDR2 reads YYNGEE. The CDR3 region is CASSVSGGGPSDSQYF. CDR3 DNA: TGTGCCAGCAGCGTATCCGGCGGGGGACCTTCAGATTCGCAGTATTTT.

The chain is built from TRBV7-9 and TRBJ2-5; TRBD1 matches 7 bases. Losses at the gene ends were 5 bases for V and 2 bases for J; bases not matched to a gene: 11. Germline values: CDR1 SEHNR, CDR2 FQNEAQ (reference sequence). The CDR3 totals 16 residues. This CDR3 is CASSRLSGTEQETQYF. The CDR3 DNA reads as TGTGCCAGCAGCCGCCTTTCCGGGACAGAGCAAGAGACCCAGTACTTC.

The sample holds a few counts of this clonotype. The J gene is TRBJ1-5, the V gene TRBV12-3 or TRBV12-4; D uncertain. The ends were cut back, 3 bases at V and 6 bases at J, with 6 bases in the middle. This CDR3 comprises 12 residues. The CDR3 loop reads CASSLRLQPQHF. DNA for the CDR3: TGTGCCAGCAGTTTGAGGCTTCAGCCCCAGCATTTT.

Points on this clonotype: An end of the junction does not agree with germline; a read error may underlie this. The chain is built from TRBV7-8 and TRBJ2-3; D perhaps matches TRBD2 (5 bases). CDR1 and CDR2 from the germline V gene are SGHVS and FQNEAQ. The CDR3 is 17 residues long. The CDR3 coding sequence is TGTACCAGCAGCTTTAAGGTAGCCCGACTATACACAGATACGCAGTATTTT. This sequence encodes CTSSFKVARLYTDTQYF.

This chain connects TRBV10-3 to TRBJ2-3; 15 nucleotides match TRBD2. The CDR3 is 18 amino acids. V trimming: 6 bases; J trimming: 0 bases; junction bases outside the gene matches: 7. Germline CDR1 ENHRY, CDR2 SYGVKD. CDR3 bases: TGTGCCATCAGGGGACTAGCGGGGGGCTCCCAGAGCACAGATACGCAGTATTTT. Amino acids: CAIRGLAGGSQSTDTQYF.

This chain uses TRBV7-2 with TRBJ2-7, with a weak D call TRBD2 (6 bases). V was shortened by 5 bases and J by 4 bases, with 15 bases between the two germline ends. The germline CDR1 and CDR2 sequences are SGHTA and FQGNSA. The CDR3 runs 14 residues. The CDR3 DNA follows: TGTGCCAGCAGCCGTAATCGGGAGAGGTACGAGCAGTACTTC. Translation gives CASSRNRERYEQYF.

Written as DNA, the CDR3 is TGCGCCAGCAGCCCCGGGGGGCAAGGTGGGCAGTACTTC. Its protein product is CASSPGGQGGQYF. The V and J genes are TRBV4-1 and TRBJ2-7; a weak D match, TRBD2 (7 bases). V lost 4 bases, J lost 9 bases, and 16 bases lay in between. Germline lookup yields CDR1 MGHRA and CDR2 YSYEKL. The CDR3 is made up of 13 amino acids.

The chain uses TRBV6-1 and TRBJ1-2; TRBD1 is a possible D gene (5 bases). This CDR3 spans 13 amino acids. V was pared by 8 bases and J by 3 bases, with 13 bases between. From germline, CDR1 is MNHNS and CDR2 SASEGT. CDR3 nucleotides: TGTGCCAGCGTACGACAGTCTGACTATGGCTACACCTTC. Protein: CASVRQSDYGYTF.

This clonotype has only a few counts. The chain couples TRBV7-9 to TRBJ2-7, with 10 bases matching TRBD2. The germline V gene has CDR1 SEHNR and CDR2 FQNEAQ (reference sequence). The V and J ends lost 5 bases and 4 bases, in that order; junction bases with no gene match: 8. This CDR3 is built from 15 residues. The CDR3 is CASSQSPAGGYEQYF. The CDR3, as DNA: TGTGCCAGCAGCCAAAGCCCAGCGGGAGGGTACGAGCAGTACTTC.

There are a few counts of this clonotype. The CDR3 DNA reads as TGTGCCAGCACCCAGACAGGGACTGAAGCTTTCTTT. Protein product: CASTQTGTEAFF. This chain connects TRBV7-9 to TRBJ1-1, with 7 bases matching TRBD1. Germline values: CDR1 SEHNR, CDR2 FQNEAQ (reference sequence). V lost 7 bases and J lost 5; bases outside the gene matches: 4. The CDR3 consists of 12 residues.

This clonotype occurred many times. The chain uses TRBV6-1 and TRBJ2-5, with D possibly matching TRBD1 (6 bases). The CDR3 is 14 residues long. Trimming removed 7 bases from V and 2 bases from J, with 14 bases in between. CDR1 is MNHNS and CDR2 is SASEGT in the germline V gene. For the CDR3, the DNA is TGTGCCAGCACACCTCAGGGGCGTCAAGAGACCCAGTACTTC. This translates into CASTPQGRQETQYF.

This chain joins TRBV6-6 and TRBJ1-5, with 9 bases matching TRBD1. V lost 6 bases to trimming and J lost 0 bases; unmatched junction nucleotides: 6. Germline V CDR1 and CDR2: MNHNY, SVGAGI (reference sequence). There are 16 residues in the CDR3. CDR3: CASRDRGGYSNQPQHF. The CDR3 DNA follows: TGTGCCAGCAGGGACAGGGGAGGGTATAGCAATCAGCCCCAGCATTTT.

The DNA for the CDR3 is TGTGCCAGCAGTTTAATACTCGGGAGGAGGAATGAGCAGTTCTTC. The encoded protein is CASSLILGRRNEQFF. This chain uses TRBV28 with TRBJ2-1; 7 bases agree with TRBD2. Per germline, CDR1 MDHEN and CDR2 SYDVKM. V trimming: 2 bases; J trimming: 7 bases; junction bases outside the gene matches: 8. This CDR3 is built from 15 residues.

V usage is TRBV20-1 and J usage is TRBJ2-4; D gene uncertain. Germline-derived CDR1 and CDR2 are DFQATT and SNEGSKA (reference sequence). This CDR3 is 15 amino acids long. Trimming took off 1 base at V and 5 bases at J, with 15 bases between the two ends. DNA of the CDR3: TGCAGTGCTAGAGGAAACAACGGGTTGGAAAACATTCAGTACTTC. It encodes CSARGNNGLENIQYF.